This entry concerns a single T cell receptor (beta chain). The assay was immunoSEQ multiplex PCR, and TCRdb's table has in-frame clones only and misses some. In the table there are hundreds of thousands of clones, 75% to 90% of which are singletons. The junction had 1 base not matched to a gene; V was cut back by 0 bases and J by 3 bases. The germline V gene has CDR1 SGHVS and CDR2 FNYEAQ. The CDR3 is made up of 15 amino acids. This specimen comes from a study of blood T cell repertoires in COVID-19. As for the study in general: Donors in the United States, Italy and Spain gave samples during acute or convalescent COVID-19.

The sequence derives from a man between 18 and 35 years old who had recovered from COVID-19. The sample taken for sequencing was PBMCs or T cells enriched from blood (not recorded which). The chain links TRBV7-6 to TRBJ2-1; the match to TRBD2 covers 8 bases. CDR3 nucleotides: TGTGCCAGCAGCTTAGCACGGGGGGGCTACAATGAGCAGTTCTTC. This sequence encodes CASSLARGGYNEQFF.